This T cell receptor (beta chain) appears in the sequencing data of a study of cytomegalovirus exposure and HLA in healthy donors. Overall study: A prior study identified 90 million to 120 million unique TCR beta sequences from 150 million to 200 million T cells. Study results and caveats: Solely CMV serostatus was available to characterize immune exposure. Later, TCR association rates were found to vary by HLA locus, highest for DRB1 and lowest for HLA-C.

Amplification used 60 Vbeta primers and 13 Jbeta primers. TCRdb's table, derived via immunoSEQ multiplex PCR, lists solely in-frame clones and lacks some. This sample's clone table lists 100,000 to 150,000 clones. V was shortened by 6 bases and J by 4 bases, with 19 bases between the two germline ends. Germline V gives CDR1 MNHEY, CDR2 SMNVEV (reference sequence). The CDR3 totals 16 residues. Concerning this clone itself: Its matching antigen is unknown.

The donors, nominally healthy at sampling, likely had unrecorded immune exposures. Material for sequencing was PBMCs. The receptor comes from a woman between 35 and 50 years old in good health and CMV-seronegative. The chain uses TRBV27 and TRBJ1-3; D might be TRBD1 (5 bases). CDR3 sequence: CASSFSPQGSGNTIYF. DNA for the CDR3: TGTGCCAGCAGCTTTAGTCCCCAGGGATCCGGAAACACCATATATTTT.